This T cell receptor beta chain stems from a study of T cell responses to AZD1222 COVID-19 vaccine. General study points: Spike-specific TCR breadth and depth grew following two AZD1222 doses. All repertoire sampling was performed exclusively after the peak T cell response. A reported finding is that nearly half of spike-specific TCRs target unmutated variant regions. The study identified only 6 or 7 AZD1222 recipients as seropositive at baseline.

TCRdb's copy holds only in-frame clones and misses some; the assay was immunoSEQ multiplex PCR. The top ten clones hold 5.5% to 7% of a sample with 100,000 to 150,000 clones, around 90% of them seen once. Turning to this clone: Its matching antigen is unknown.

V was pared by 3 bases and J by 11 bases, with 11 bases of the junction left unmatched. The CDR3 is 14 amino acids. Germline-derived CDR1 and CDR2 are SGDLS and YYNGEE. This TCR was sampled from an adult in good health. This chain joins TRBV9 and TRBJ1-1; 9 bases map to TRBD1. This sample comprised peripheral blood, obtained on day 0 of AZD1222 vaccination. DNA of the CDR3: TGTGCCAGCAGCGAAGTACAGGGGGCGCGTATGGCTTTCTTT. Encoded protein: CASSEVQGARMAFF.